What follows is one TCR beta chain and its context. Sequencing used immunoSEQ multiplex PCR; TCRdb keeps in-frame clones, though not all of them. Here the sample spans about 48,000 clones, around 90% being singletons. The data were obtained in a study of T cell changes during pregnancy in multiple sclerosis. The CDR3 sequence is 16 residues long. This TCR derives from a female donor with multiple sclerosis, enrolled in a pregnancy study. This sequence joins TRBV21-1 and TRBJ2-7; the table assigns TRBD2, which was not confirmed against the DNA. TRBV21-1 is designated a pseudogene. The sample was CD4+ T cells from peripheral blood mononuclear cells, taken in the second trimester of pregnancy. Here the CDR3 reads CASSTRGLAGSYEQYF. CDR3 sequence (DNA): TGTGCCAGCAGCACCCGCGGACTAGCGGGTTCCTACGAGCAGTACTTC.